The TCR beta chain under discussion was sequenced for a study of response to subunit inactivated influenza vaccine. Germline V gene sequence: CDR1 LGHDT, CDR2 YNNKEL (reference sequence). V lost 1 base and J lost 7; bases outside the gene matches: 7. This CDR3 is built from 16 residues. One entry per CDR3 protein results from TCRdb running MiXCR on the RT-PCR reads. The data show 500,000 to 550,000 distinct CDR3 sequences, less than 8% seen once. This material consisted of PBMCs from blood, taken 23 to 25 months after vaccination. The clonotype was recovered from a man aged 50 to 69 who received an inactivated influenza vaccine. The chain recombines TRBV3-1 with TRBJ1-4, with 9 bases aligning to TRBD1. The CDR3 nucleotides read TGTGCCAGCAGCCAAGGCAGGGGACAGGGCTTTGAAAAACTGTTTTTT. Translating it yields CASSQGRGQGFEKLFF.